These 18 T cell receptor beta chains originate from one sample sequenced in a study of cytomegalovirus exposure and HLA in healthy donors. The PCR had 60 Vbeta and 13 Jbeta primers. Assay: immunoSEQ multiplex PCR; the TCRdb copy retains only in-frame clones and omits some. This sample has 70,000 to 95,000 clones; less than 65% occur once, and the top ten carry 5% to 6.5%. The sample comprised PBMCs. Source of these receptors: a woman in her twenties or thirties in good health and CMV-seropositive.

This CDR3 reads CASSQDLTSMNTEAFF. The DNA of the CDR3 is TGCGCCAGCAGCCAAGACCTTACCAGTATGAACACTGAAGCTTTCTTT. The rearrangement links TRBV4-3 to TRBJ1-1; D is unclear. The germline V gene encodes CDR1 LGHNA and CDR2 YSLEER. V lost 0 bases, J lost 0 bases, and 11 bases lay in between. The CDR3 is made up of 16 amino acids.

The table lists this clone with a count of one. This chain links TRBV18 with TRBJ1-5; D is perhaps TRBD1 (5 bases). The CDR3 sequence is 13 residues long. Germline V gene data show CDR1 as KGHSH and CDR2 as LQKENI. Trimming removed 4 bases at V and 2 bases at J, with 6 bases between. The CDR3: CASSQQGNQPQHF. In DNA, the CDR3 is TGTGCCAGCTCACAACAGGGCAATCAGCCCCAGCATTTT.

This clone was seen a handful of times. The chain joins TRBV7-6 to TRBJ2-5; 9 bases agree with TRBD1. The CDR3 loop spans 15 amino acids. V dropped 0 bases and J dropped 5; count of bases not matched to a gene: 4. Per the germline V gene, CDR1 is SGHVS and CDR2 is FNYEAQ. CDR3 residues: CASSLARTGDETQYF. In DNA, the CDR3 is TGTGCCAGCAGCTTAGCCCGGACAGGGGATGAGACCCAGTACTTC.

The chain combines TRBV4-1 with TRBJ1-2, with 11 bases lining up with TRBD1. Trimming took 4 bases from V and 9 from J; bases not matched to a gene: 4. Germline V gene lookup returns CDR1 MGHRA and CDR2 YSYEKL. CDR3 size: 13 residues. The CDR3 nucleotides are TGCGCCAGCAGCCCGGGACAGGGGGTAAGCTACACCTTC. It specifies CASSPGQGVSYTF.

V gene TRBV2 combines with J gene TRBJ1-5; D may be TRBD1 (6 bases). With 11 bases removed from V and 6 bases from J, the gap between germline ends came to 14 bases. The CDR3 spans 12 residues. Germline CDR1 reads SNHLY; CDR2 reads FYNNEI. The DNA for the CDR3 is TGTGCCGGGGGGGGGCGAGGTCAGCCCCAGCATTTT. Translating gives CAGGGRGQPQHF.

The V gene is TRBV9, the J gene TRBJ2-3; 9 bases fit TRBD1. Germline V gene data show CDR1 as SGDLS and CDR2 as YYNGEE. The V and J ends lost 4 bases and 2 bases, in that order; junction bases with no gene match: 8. The CDR3 has 16 residues. Written as DNA, the CDR3 is TGTGCCAGCAGCCGAACAGGGGGCGCTTACACAGATACGCAGTATTTT. Residues: CASSRTGGAYTDTQYF.

This chain links TRBV19 with TRBJ2-7; a weak D match, TRBD1 (5 bases). Per the germline V gene, CDR1 is LNHDA and CDR2 is SQIVND (reference sequence). This CDR3 has 14 residues. Trimming left V 1 base short and J 5 bases short, with 12 bases between. The CDR3 region is CASSIATVGNEQYF. The CDR3 DNA follows: TGTGCCAGTAGTATAGCGACAGTGGGGAACGAGCAGTACTTC.

The chain joins TRBV6-4 to TRBJ2-7; D is undetermined. The CDR3 totals 15 residues. In germline, CDR1 is MRHNA, CDR2 SNTAGT. Trimming shortened V by 5 bases and J by 0 bases, and 14 bases separated the two germline ends. The CDR3 nucleotides read TGTGCCAGCAGTCTTAAAACACGATCCTCCTACGAGCAGTACTTC. This gives the protein CASSLKTRSSYEQYF.

To note about this clone: This sample includes further DNA sequences coding for the same CDR3. The rearrangement joins TRBV6-5 to TRBJ1-1; D call uncertain. Trimming left V 8 bases short and J 2 bases short, with 15 bases between. The germline CDR1 and CDR2 sequences are MNHEY and SVGAGI. CDR3 length: 14 residues. The CDR3 DNA follows: TGTGCCAGCTCTTCCCCGGGGTTAAACACTGAAGCTTTCTTT. This codes for CASSSPGLNTEAFF.

V and J are TRBV2 and TRBJ1-2; 8 bases fit TRBD1. Germline V gene sequence: CDR1 SNHLY, CDR2 FYNNEI. The CDR3 spans 15 residues. Unmatched junction bases numbered 11, after V lost 7 bases and J lost 4 bases. The CDR3 reads CASKTGESKAYGYTF. As DNA, the CDR3 is TGTGCCAGCAAGACAGGGGAAAGTAAGGCCTATGGCTACACCTTC. Full variable domain (missing parts from reference TRBV2 and TRBJ1-2): EPEVTQTPSHQVTQMGQEVILRCVPISNHLYFYWYRQILGQKVEFLVSFYNNEISEKSEIFDDQFSVERPDGSNFTLKIRSTKLEDSAMYFCASKTGESKAYGYTFGSGTRLTVV.

In this sample, this clone turned up a few times. The chain combines TRBV19 with TRBJ1-3; perhaps TRBD1 as D (6 bases). Deletions cut 9 bases from V and 8 bases from J, with 14 bases between. The CDR3 spans 12 residues. Per germline, CDR1 LNHDA and CDR2 SQIVND (reference sequence). This CDR3 is CASLGQRDTIYF. The CDR3 region has the DNA TGTGCCAGCCTCGGACAGAGGGACACCATATATTTT.

The J gene is TRBJ1-6, the V gene TRBV19; TRBD1 matches 7 bases. From germline, CDR1 is LNHDA and CDR2 SQIVND (reference sequence). The CDR3 loop spans 14 amino acids. The V and J ends lost 7 bases and 5 bases, in that order; junction bases with no gene match: 5. The CDR3 bases are TGTGCCAGTACCCAAGGGACAGATAATTCACCCCTCCACTTT. Translated: CASTQGTDNSPLHF. Combining the CDR3 with reference TRBV19 and TRBJ1-6 gives the whole variable domain DGGITQSPKYLFRKEGQNVTLSCEQNLNHDAMYWYRQDPGQGLRLIYYSQIVNDFQKGDIAEGYSVSREKKESFPLTVTSAQKNPTAFYLCASTQGTDNSPLHFGNGTRLTVT.

This chain links TRBV5-1 with TRBJ1-6; perhaps TRBD1 as D (5 bases). The CDR3 sequence is 16 residues long. V shed 0 bases and J shed 6 bases, with 13 bases lying between them. Germline V gene sequence: CDR1 SGHRS, CDR2 YFSETQ. The CDR3: CASSLVGADRNSPLHF. The DNA of the CDR3 is TGCGCCAGCAGCTTGGTAGGGGCAGATCGTAATTCACCCCTCCACTTT.

The J gene is TRBJ2-4, the V gene TRBV7-9; 7 positions agree with TRBD2. Germline V lookup: CDR1 SEHNR, CDR2 FQNEAQ (reference sequence). The CDR3 consists of 16 residues. Trimming at V came to 4 bases and at J to 4 bases, leaving 10 bases not matched to a gene. CDR3 loop: CASSSIGGDAKNIQYF. CDR3 DNA: TGTGCCAGCAGCTCCATTGGGGGGGACGCTAAAAACATTCAGTACTTC. Full variable domain (outside the CDR3, taken from reference TRBV7-9 and TRBJ2-4): DTGVSQNPRHKITKRGQNVTFRCDPISEHNRLYWYRQTLGQGPEFLTYFQNEAQLEKSRLLSDRFSAERPKGSFSTLEIQRTEQGDSAMYLCASSSIGGDAKNIQYFGAGTRLSVL.

The chain uses TRBV19 and TRBJ2-2; 10 bases match TRBD2. The ends lost 5 bases at V and 3 bases at J; junction bases unmatched: 6. The CDR3 extends over 16 amino acids. Germline lookup yields CDR1 LNHDA and CDR2 SQIVND (reference sequence). This CDR3 reads CASSPLTSGYTGELFF. The CDR3 DNA sequence: TGTGCCAGTAGTCCACTGACTAGCGGGTACACCGGGGAGCTGTTTTTT.

V is TRBV19 and J is TRBJ1-5; possibly TRBD1 for D (6 bases). The CDR3 extends over 14 amino acids. Germline V gene sequence: CDR1 LNHDA, CDR2 SQIVND (reference sequence). Trimming removed 5 bases from V and 1 base from J, with 9 bases in between. The CDR3 protein is CASSWQGSNQPQHF. The DNA for the CDR3 is TGTGCCAGTAGTTGGCAGGGGAGCAATCAGCCCCAGCATTTT.

This rearrangement joins TRBV9 to TRBJ2-3; TRBD2 matches at 12 bases. Germline lookup yields CDR1 SGDLS and CDR2 YYNGEE. Trimming at V came to 2 bases and at J to 2 bases, leaving 3 bases not matched to a gene. The CDR3 spans 16 residues. CDR3 sequence reads: CASSVRLAGDTDTQYF. The DNA of the CDR3 is TGTGCCAGCAGCGTGAGACTAGCGGGGGACACAGATACGCAGTATTTT.

The chain recombines TRBV28 with TRBJ1-5, with 7 bases fitting TRBD1. The CDR3 runs 15 residues. The ends lost 5 bases at V and 5 bases at J; junction bases unmatched: 9. In germline, CDR1 is MDHEN, CDR2 SYDVKM. This chain's CDR3 is CASSKQGKPDQPQHF. The CDR3 region has the DNA TGTGCCAGCAGTAAACAGGGGAAGCCCGATCAGCCCCAGCATTTT.